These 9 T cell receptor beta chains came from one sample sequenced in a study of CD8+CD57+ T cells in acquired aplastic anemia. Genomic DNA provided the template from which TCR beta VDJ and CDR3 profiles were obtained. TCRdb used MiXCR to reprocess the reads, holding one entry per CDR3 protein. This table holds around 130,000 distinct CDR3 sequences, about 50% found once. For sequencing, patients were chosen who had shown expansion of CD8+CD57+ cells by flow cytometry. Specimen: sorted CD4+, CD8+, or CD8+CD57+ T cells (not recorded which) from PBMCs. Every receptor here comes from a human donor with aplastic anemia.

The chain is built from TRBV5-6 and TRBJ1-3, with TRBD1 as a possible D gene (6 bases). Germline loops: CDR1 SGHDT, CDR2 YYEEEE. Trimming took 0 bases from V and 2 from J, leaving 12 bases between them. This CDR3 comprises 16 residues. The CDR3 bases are TGTGCCAGCAGCTTGGTGGGGGCAAAAACTGGAAACACCATATATTTT. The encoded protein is CASSLVGAKTGNTIYF.

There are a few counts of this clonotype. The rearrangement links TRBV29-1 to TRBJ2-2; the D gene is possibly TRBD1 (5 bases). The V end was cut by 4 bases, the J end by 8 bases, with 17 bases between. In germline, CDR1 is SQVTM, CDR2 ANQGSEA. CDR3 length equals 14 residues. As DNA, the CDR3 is TGCAGCGTTGGGGCTGGGGCTAGTTTGGGGGAGCTGTTTTTT. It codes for CSVGAGASLGELFF.

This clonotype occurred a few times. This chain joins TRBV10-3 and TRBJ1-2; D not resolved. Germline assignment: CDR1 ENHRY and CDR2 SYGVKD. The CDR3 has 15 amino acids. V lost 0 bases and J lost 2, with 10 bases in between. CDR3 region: CAISESYGGNYGYTF. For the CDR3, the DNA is TGTGCCATCAGTGAGTCCTACGGAGGGAACTATGGCTACACCTTC.

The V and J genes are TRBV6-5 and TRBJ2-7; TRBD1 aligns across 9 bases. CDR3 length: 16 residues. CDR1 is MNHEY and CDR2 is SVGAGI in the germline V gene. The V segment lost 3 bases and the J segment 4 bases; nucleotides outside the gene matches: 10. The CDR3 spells CASSYSTGGSGYEQYF. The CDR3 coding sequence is TGTGCCAGCAGTTATTCAACAGGGGGCTCTGGATACGAGCAGTACTTC.

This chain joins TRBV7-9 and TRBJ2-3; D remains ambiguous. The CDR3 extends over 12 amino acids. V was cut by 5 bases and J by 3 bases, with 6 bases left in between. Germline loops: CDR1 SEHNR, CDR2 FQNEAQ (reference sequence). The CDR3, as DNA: TGTGCCAGCAGCCCGCCGACAGATACGCAGTATTTT. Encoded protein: CASSPPTDTQYF.

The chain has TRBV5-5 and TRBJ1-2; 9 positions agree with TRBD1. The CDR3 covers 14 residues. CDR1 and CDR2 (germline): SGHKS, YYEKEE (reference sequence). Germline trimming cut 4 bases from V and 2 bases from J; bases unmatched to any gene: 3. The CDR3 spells CASSRDRVNYGYTF. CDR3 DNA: TGTGCCAGCAGCAGGGACAGGGTGAACTATGGCTACACCTTC.

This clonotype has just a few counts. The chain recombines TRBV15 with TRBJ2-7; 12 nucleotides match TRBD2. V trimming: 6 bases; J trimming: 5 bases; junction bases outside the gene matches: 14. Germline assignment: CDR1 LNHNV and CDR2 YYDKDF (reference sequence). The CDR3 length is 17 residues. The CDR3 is CATRPLAGGQGFNEQYF. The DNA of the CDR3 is TGTGCCACCAGACCTCTAGCGGGAGGGCAGGGGTTCAACGAGCAGTACTTC.

The DNA for the CDR3 is TGCAGTGCTCACGGACTCACACGTCAGGGGAGTACCGGGGAGCTGTTTTTT. Translated, it gives CSAHGLTRQGSTGELFF. This chain joins TRBV20-1 and TRBJ2-2; a possible D gene is TRBD1 (6 bases). The CDR3 length is 17 residues. Germline V lookup: CDR1 DFQATT, CDR2 SNEGSKA (reference sequence). V shed 5 bases and J shed 5 bases, with 24 bases lying between them.

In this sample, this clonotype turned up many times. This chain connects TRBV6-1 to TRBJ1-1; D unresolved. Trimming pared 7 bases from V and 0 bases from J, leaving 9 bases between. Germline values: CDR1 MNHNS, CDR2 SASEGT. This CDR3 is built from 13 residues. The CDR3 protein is CASKVAMNTEAFF. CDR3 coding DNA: TGTGCCAGCAAAGTGGCCATGAACACTGAAGCTTTCTTT.